This T cell receptor (beta chain) was observed in a study of blood T cell repertoires in COVID-19. Looked up from germline, CDR1 is SQVTM and CDR2 is ANQGSEA. The CDR3 covers 15 residues. Germline trimming cut 4 bases from V and 10 bases from J; bases unmatched to any gene: 13. The data were produced by immunoSEQ multiplex PCR, yet TCRdb's version contains in-frame clones alone and is incomplete. The repertoire holds 310,000 or so clones, with more than 75% as singletons. This clone showed up just a few times. This clonotype was obtained from a woman in her forties or fifties with active or convalescent COVID-19. The chain recombines TRBV29-1 with TRBJ1-5; the match to TRBD1 covers 10 bases. Sequencing used peripheral blood. The CDR3 DNA is TGCAGCGTTGCCTGGACAGGGGGAATGGGGGAACCCCAGCATTTT. It is translated as CSVAWTGGMGEPQHF.